Shown below are 21 T cell receptor beta chains from a single sample sequenced in a study of CD8+ T cells in alopecia areata. The treatment: oral pan-JAK inhibitor, 5-10 mg twice daily. RNA extraction was followed by reverse transcription into cDNA, which acted as the sequencing template. This table comes from immunoSEQ multiplex PCR, and its TCRdb copy is limited to in-frame clones, with some not included. This sample carries 150,000 to 250,000 clones, over 45% of them seen once, and the ten largest clones take about 5.5%. The material sequenced was CD4+ T cells sorted from blood, taken at week 24, from a patient treated with tofacitinib. The receptors were gathered from a human donor with alopecia areata.

This clone was picked up a small number of times. The chain carries TRBV7-8 and TRBJ1-4; D is possibly TRBD1 (5 bases). The CDR3 runs to 14 residues. The V and J ends lost 7 bases and 2 bases respectively, with 11 bases between them. Germline loops: CDR1 SGHVS, CDR2 FQNEAQ. CDR3 sequence: CASTRETTNEKLFF. In nucleotides, the CDR3 is TGTGCCAGCACCAGGGAGACCACTAATGAAAAACTGTTTTTT.

This chain joins TRBV7-2 and TRBJ1-1; TRBD1 agrees at 10 bases. V dropped 2 bases and J dropped 4; count of bases not matched to a gene: 7. The CDR3 spans 16 residues. Germline V gene sequence: CDR1 SGHTA, CDR2 FQGNSA. CDR3 in DNA: TGTGCCAGCAGCTTAACGCCGGGACAGGGGCGCACTGAAGCTTTCTTT. Amino acids: CASSLTPGQGRTEAFF.

V and J are TRBV7-8 and TRBJ2-1, with D possibly being TRBD1 (6 bases). Looked up from germline, CDR1 is SGHVS and CDR2 is FQNEAQ. The CDR3 sequence is 16 residues long. Trimming cost V 5 bases and J 2 bases, with 16 bases left between them. In nucleotides, the CDR3 is TGTGCCAGCAGCCTTCCCGGCAGGGGTCCCTACAATGAGCAGTTCTTC. The encoded protein is CASSLPGRGPYNEQFF.

J is TRBJ2-7 and V is TRBV6-6; 7 bases agree with TRBD2. Germline assignment: CDR1 MNHNY and CDR2 SVGAGI (reference sequence). V shed 4 bases and J 3 bases; nucleotides not matched to a gene: 12. This CDR3 is 16 amino acids long. CDR3 bases: TGTGCCAGCAGTTCATTCTCGGGAGGAAGGGACTACGAGCAGTACTTC. Translating gives CASSSFSGGRDYEQYF.

The CDR3 DNA sequence: TGCAGCGTTGGACAGGGTCACAATGAGCAGTTCTTC. Its protein is CSVGQGHNEQFF. This chain links TRBV29-1 with TRBJ2-1; 7 bases match TRBD1. The CDR3 spans 12 residues. CDR1 is SQVTM, CDR2 ANQGSEA, per germline. With V trimmed by 4 bases and J by 5 bases, 2 bases remained unmatched.

This rearrangement joins TRBV9 to TRBJ2-1, with D unresolved. The CDR3 covers 11 residues. CDR1 is SGDLS and CDR2 is YYNGEE in the germline V gene. The CDR3 sequence: CASSQDNEQFF. The DNA for the CDR3 is TGTGCGTCTAGTCAGGATAATGAGCAGTTCTTC.

The chain recombines TRBV28 with TRBJ1-1, with D possibly being TRBD1 (6 bases). CDR1 MDHEN and CDR2 SYDVKM come from the germline V gene. V lost 5 bases and J lost 5, with 21 bases in between. The CDR3 runs to 16 residues. The CDR3 sequence: CASSIGGGSTPTEAFF. CDR3 bases: TGTGCCAGCAGTATTGGGGGGGGCAGTACTCCTACTGAAGCTTTCTTT.

This clone was counted only a few times. One end of the junction does not line up with germline, which may come from a read error. This sequence joins TRBV5-6 and TRBJ2-7; D not certain. Germline values: CDR1 SGHDT, CDR2 YYEEEE. This CDR3 contains 13 residues. Here the CDR3 reads CASSLGRVHEQYF. The CDR3, as DNA: TGTGCCAGCAGTTTGGGCCGTGTACACGAGCAGTACTTC. Looking up the rest from reference TRBV5-6 and TRBJ2-7 gives the full variable domain: DAGVTQSPTHLIKTRGQQVTLRCSPKSGHDTVSWYQQALGQGPQFIFQYYEEEERQRGNFPDRFSGHQFPNYSSELNVNALLLGDSALYLCASSLGRVHEQYFGPGTRLTVT.

CDR3 in amino acids: CSVDDGGNEQFF. The CDR3 bases are TGCAGCGTTGATGATGGGGGCAATGAGCAGTTCTTC. The V and J genes are TRBV29-1 and TRBJ2-1; perhaps D is TRBD1 or TRBD2 (5 bases each). The germline V gene has CDR1 SQVTM and CDR2 ANQGSEA. Trimming removed 3 bases at V and 6 bases at J, with 9 bases between. The CDR3 runs to 12 residues.

The chain is built from TRBV5-4 and TRBJ2-1; TRBD2 matches at 11 bases. Germline V gives CDR1 SGHNT, CDR2 YYREEE (reference sequence). This CDR3 has 16 amino acids. V gave up 4 bases and J gave up 4 bases; unmatched junction bases: 7. The CDR3 bases are TGTGCCAGCAGCCCAGTGACTAGCGGGACGTACAATGAGCAGTTCTTC. Its translation: CASSPVTSGTYNEQFF. The whole variable domain, filled in from reference TRBV5-4 and TRBJ2-1, reads ETGVTQSPTHLIKTRGQQVTLRCSSQSGHNTVSWYQQALGQGPQFIFQYYREEENGRGNFPPRFSGLQFPNYSSELNVNALELDDSALYLCASSPVTSGTYNEQFFGPGTRLTVL.

V usage is TRBV7-2 and J usage is TRBJ2-3, with D tentatively TRBD1 or TRBD2 (5 bases each). Trimming pared 5 bases from V and 4 bases from J, leaving 16 bases between. Germline CDR1 and CDR2: SGHTA and FQGNSA. This CDR3 is built from 15 residues. CDR3 in DNA: TGTGCCAGCAGCCGAATACCCAGGGAGCCAGATACGCAGTATTTT. The encoded protein is CASSRIPREPDTQYF. The whole variable domain, remainder taken from reference TRBV7-2 and TRBJ2-3, is GAGVSQSPSNKVTEKGKDVELRCDPISGHTALYWYRQSLGQGLEFLIYFQGNSAPDKSGLPSDRFSAERTGGSVSTLTIQRTQQEDSAVYLCASSRIPREPDTQYFGPGTRLTVL.

V and J are TRBV7-7 and TRBJ2-5; no firm D call. This CDR3 is built from 14 residues. From germline, CDR1 is SSHAT and CDR2 FNYEAQ (reference sequence). Between the trimmed V and J ends, which lost 1 base and 5 bases, there was a span of 11 bases. CDR3 sequence (DNA): TGTGCCAGCAGCTTAGGTTTGACGCCTGAGACCCAGTACTTC. Translated, it gives CASSLGLTPETQYF.

The chain carries TRBV7-2 and TRBJ2-5, with D perhaps TRBD1 or TRBD2 (5 bases each). CDR1 SGHTA and CDR2 FQGNSA come from the germline V gene. V was trimmed by 5 bases and J by 4 bases, leaving 23 bases between them. CDR3 size: 17 residues. In nucleotides, the CDR3 is TGTGCCAGCAGCCCGTGGGCCGGGACCAACACAGGAGAGACCCAGTACTTC. Its protein is CASSPWAGTNTGETQYF.

The chain has TRBV6-1 and TRBJ2-3; 9 bases map to TRBD1. The V gene's germline CDR1 is MNHNS and CDR2 SASEGT. The V segment lost 10 bases and the J segment 1 base; nucleotides outside the gene matches: 9. The length of the CDR3 is 15 residues. The CDR3 DNA reads TGTGCCACAACAGGGGGCAGAACGGGCACAGATACGCAGTATTTT. It specifies CATTGGRTGTDTQYF.

This clone was observed once. CDR3 bases: TGCGCCAGCACCTCACATAACGGACGGAACTACGAGCAGTACTTC. It encodes CASTSHNGRNYEQYF. This sequence joins TRBV23-1 and TRBJ2-7; no firm D call. TRBV23-1 is sorted into the ORF group, with uncertain function. This CDR3 contains 15 residues. V dropped 7 bases and J dropped 3 bases, with 19 bases sitting between them.

This clone was seen more than once but under ten times. The chain recombines TRBV14 with TRBJ2-3; TRBD1 matches at 7 bases. V was clipped by 2 bases and J by 2 bases; unmatched bases: 7. This CDR3 spans 16 amino acids. Germline CDR1 SGHDN, CDR2 FVKESK. The CDR3 bases are TGTGCCAGCAGCCAATCTAACAGGGGCCTCACAGATACGCAGTATTTT. Protein sequence: CASSQSNRGLTDTQYF.

The chain is built from TRBV19 and TRBJ1-5; D unresolved. Germline loops: CDR1 LNHDA, CDR2 SQIVND (reference sequence). There are 12 residues in the CDR3. V lost 6 bases and J 3 bases, leaving 6 bases between the germline ends. In nucleotides, the CDR3 is TGTGCCAGTAGAGGGTACAATCAGCCCCAGCATTTT. As protein: CASRGYNQPQHF.

CDR3 amino acids: CASSLGGQGTDTQYF. The CDR3 DNA is TGTGCCAGCAGCTTAGGAGGACAGGGAACAGATACGCAGTATTTT. V and J are TRBV7-3 and TRBJ2-3, with 8 positions matching TRBD1. V lost 2 bases to trimming and J lost 3 bases; unmatched junction nucleotides: 4. This CDR3 comprises 15 residues. Germline loops: CDR1 SGHTA, CDR2 FQGTGA.

The table lists this clone with a few counts. The chain carries TRBV11-2 and TRBJ2-7; possible D gene TRBD2, 6 bases. The V end was cut by 2 bases, the J end by 3 bases, with 8 bases between. CDR1 is SGHAT and CDR2 is FQNNGV in the germline V gene. The CDR3 is made up of 13 amino acids. The CDR3 nucleotides are TGTGCCAGCAGCTTATCTAGCGACTACGAGCAGTACTTC. Protein sequence: CASSLSSDYEQYF.

About this clone: Other DNA sequences in the same sample also yield this CDR3. The V call is TRBV5-1, the J call TRBJ1-1; 7 bases line up with TRBD1. J was trimmed by 2 bases and V by 3 bases; bases with no gene match: 7. The CDR3 loop spans 15 amino acids. Germline CDR1 reads SGHRS; CDR2 reads YFSETQ. In DNA form, the CDR3 reads TGCGCCAGCAGCTCAGGACAGGCAATTAACACTGAAGCTTTCTTT. Translated: CASSSGQAINTEAFF.

This rearrangement joins TRBV18 to TRBJ1-2; 7 nucleotides match TRBD1. V shed 3 bases and J 3 bases; nucleotides not matched to a gene: 7. Germline V gives CDR1 KGHSH, CDR2 LQKENI. The CDR3 has 15 residues. This chain's CDR3 is CASSPQSGQHYGYTF. The CDR3 bases are TGTGCCAGCTCACCCCAGTCGGGACAGCACTATGGCTACACCTTC.